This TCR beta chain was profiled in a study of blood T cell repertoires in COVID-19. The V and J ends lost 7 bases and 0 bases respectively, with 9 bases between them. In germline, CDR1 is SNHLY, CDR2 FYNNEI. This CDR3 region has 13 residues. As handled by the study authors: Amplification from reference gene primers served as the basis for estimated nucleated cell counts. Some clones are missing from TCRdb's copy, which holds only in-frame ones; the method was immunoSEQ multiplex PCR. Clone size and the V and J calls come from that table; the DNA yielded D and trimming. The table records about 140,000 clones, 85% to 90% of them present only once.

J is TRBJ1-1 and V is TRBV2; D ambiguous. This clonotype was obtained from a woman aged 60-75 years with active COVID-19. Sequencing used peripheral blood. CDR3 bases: TGTGCCAGCAAGGAGGTAGTGAACACTGAAGCTTTCTTT. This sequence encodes CASKEVVNTEAFF.